These 16 T cell receptor beta chains originate from one sample sequenced in a study of read filtering for tumor transcriptome and immune sequencing. From 300 to 400 ng of RNA, a library with molecular barcoded alpha/delta and beta/gamma adaptors was made. Using its own MiXCR run on the reads, TCRdb lists one record per CDR3 protein. The sample records 100,000 to 150,000 distinct CDR3 sequences, less than 15% being singletons. What was sequenced was a population of CD138-negative cells sorted from bone marrow. These receptors were collected from a donor older than 35 with multiple myeloma.

This clonotype was recorded at least ten times. The chain employs TRBV30 and TRBJ1-1, with a possible D match to TRBD1 (6 bases). The CDR3 covers 14 residues. Germline CDR1 reads GTSNPN; CDR2 reads SVGIG (reference sequence). V lost 8 bases and J lost 2, with 18 bases in between. The CDR3 here is CAGHPRGRNTEAFF. The CDR3 bases are TGTGCCGGCCACCCGCGGGGGCGAAACACTGAAGCTTTCTTT.

This clonotype was detected a few times. Given a much more abundant clone one base away, this may be a read error. The chain links TRBV5-6 to TRBJ1-5; 7 positions agree with TRBD1. Germline V gene data show CDR1 as SGHDT and CDR2 as YYEEEE. Losses at the gene ends were 1 base for V and 5 bases for J; bases not matched to a gene: 3. This CDR3 region has 14 residues. CDR3 in DNA: TGTGCCAGCAGCTTGACAGGGGACGATCAGCCCCAGCATTTT. Translation gives CASSLTGDDQPQHF.

As regards this clonotype: A much larger clone differs from this one at a single base, so this may be a read error. This chain uses TRBV12-3 or TRBV12-4 with TRBJ1-3, with 8 bases fitting TRBD1. CDR3 length equals 16 residues. The trim removed 6 bases at V and 0 bases at J, leaving 7 bases unmatched. The CDR3 nucleotides read TGTGCCAGCAGAAGACAGGGGCCGCTCTCTGGAAACACCATATATTTT. Translating gives CASRRQGPLSGNTIYF.

Many counts were recorded for this clonotype. V is TRBV7-2 and J is TRBJ2-5; unclear D gene. The CDR3 has 12 amino acids. Trimming took 1 base from V and 1 from J, leaving 1 base between them. Germline loops: CDR1 SGHTA, CDR2 FQGNSA. CDR3 loop: CASSLGQETQYF. The CDR3 DNA is TGTGCCAGCAGCTTAGGCCAAGAGACCCAGTACTTC.

The chain recombines TRBV20-1 with TRBJ2-7; TRBD2 matches at 10 bases. The CDR3 contains 15 residues. Looked up from germline, CDR1 is DFQATT and CDR2 is SNEGSKA (reference sequence). The junction had 9 bases not matched to a gene; V was cut back by 3 bases and J by 4 bases. The CDR3 region is CSASATSGMGYEQYF. The CDR3 bases are TGCAGTGCTAGTGCAACTAGCGGGATGGGGTACGAGCAGTACTTC.

This clonotype was counted ten times or more. The chain is built from TRBV5-4 and TRBJ2-1; 7 positions agree with TRBD2. Trimming at V came to 3 bases and at J to 10 bases, leaving 7 bases not matched to a gene. Germline CDR1 is SGHNT and CDR2 is YYREEE (reference sequence). The CDR3 consists of 13 residues. CDR3 nucleotides: TGTGCCAGCAGCTGGGGGGGGAGTACCGAGCAGTTCTTC. As protein: CASSWGGSTEQFF.

This clonotype was picked up many times. This chain links TRBV20-1 with TRBJ1-1, with unresolved D. Trimming took off 8 bases at V and 8 bases at J, with 9 bases between the two ends. This CDR3 has 9 amino acids. Germline V CDR1 and CDR2: DFQATT, SNEGSKA (reference sequence). CDR3 sequence: CSHDWEAFF. In nucleotides, the CDR3 is TGCAGTCACGATTGGGAAGCTTTCTTT.

This clonotype was seen at least ten times. V usage is TRBV2 and J usage is TRBJ1-2; no clear D gene. Between the trimmed V and J ends, which lost 7 bases and 2 bases, there was a span of 11 bases. Germline V lookup: CDR1 SNHLY, CDR2 FYNNEI. The CDR3 extends over 13 amino acids. The CDR3 is CASTMQTNYGYTF. CDR3 DNA sequence: TGTGCCAGCACGATGCAGACGAACTATGGCTACACCTTC.

In this sample, this clonotype turned up a few times. A much larger clone is a single base away; this may be a read error. The DNA for the CDR3 is TGTGCCACCAGTGACCCACCGGGACTAGCGGGTCATTACAATGGGCAGTTCTTC. This codes for CATSDPPGLAGHYNGQFF. The chain joins TRBV24-1 to TRBJ2-1; 12 bases match TRBD2. Germline CDR1 is KGHDR and CDR2 is SFDVKD. This CDR3 has 18 amino acids.

Details on this clonotype: The junction does not match germline at one end; this may be a read error. This chain uses TRBV11-2 with TRBJ2-1; D is possibly TRBD2 (5 bases). The CDR3 runs to 12 residues. Germline V CDR1 and CDR2: SGHAT, FQNNGV. The CDR3 sequence: CVSGLEVGEQFF. CDR3 DNA sequence: TGTGTCAGCGGCTTGGAGGTTGGAGAGCAGTTCTTC.

Notes on this clonotype: This is likely a read error, given that the CDR3 carries no conserved phenylalanine or tryptophan at its end. The gene calls are TRBV20-1 and TRBJ2-1, with 10 bases aligning to TRBD1. V dropped 5 bases and J dropped 7; count of bases not matched to a gene: 8. CDR3 length: 14 residues. CDR1 DFQATT and CDR2 SNEGSKA come from the germline V gene (reference sequence). The CDR3 bases are TGCAGTGCTGCCGGGACAGGGGTTCTGAATGAGCAGTTCCTC. This sequence encodes CSAAGTGVLNEQFL.

This sequence joins TRBV20-1 and TRBJ2-3; D call uncertain. The V end lost 2 bases, the J end lost 1 base, and 10 bases lay between the germline ends. CDR1 and CDR2 from the germline V gene are DFQATT and SNEGSKA (reference sequence). There are 14 residues in the CDR3. CDR3 DNA sequence: TGCAGTGCTAGAAGTCTCTCCCGCACAGATACGCAGTATTTT. Translation: CSARSLSRTDTQYF.

Of note for this clonotype: Being one base from a much bigger clone, this may be a read error. The J gene is TRBJ1-1, the V gene TRBV5-1; D is unclear. Trimming stripped 5 bases from V and 8 bases from J, with 22 bases between. The V gene's germline CDR1 is SGHRS and CDR2 YFSETQ. This CDR3 contains 15 residues. CDR3 nucleotide sequence: TGCGCCAGCAGTAATCGAATGGACGTGCTCCCCGAAGCTTTCTTT. Translated, it gives CASSNRMDVLPEAFF.

This clonotype was counted many times. The chain has TRBV20-1 and TRBJ2-5; 9 nucleotides agree with TRBD2. The V gene's germline CDR1 is DFQATT and CDR2 SNEGSKA (reference sequence). The ends lost 3 bases at V and 5 bases at J; junction bases unmatched: 4. CDR3 size: 13 residues. The CDR3 reads CSARREGRETQYF. The CDR3 nucleotides read TGCAGTGCTAGGCGGGAGGGCCGGGAGACCCAGTACTTC.

This clonotype was found many times. The gene calls are TRBV7-3 and TRBJ2-1, with no clear D. The germline CDR1 and CDR2 sequences are SGHTA and FQGTGA. Trimming took 4 bases from V and 2 from J, leaving 6 bases between them. The CDR3 spans 13 residues. The CDR3 region is CASSSRPYNEQFF. CDR3 coding DNA: TGTGCCAGCAGCTCCCGCCCCTACAATGAGCAGTTCTTC.

In regard to this clonotype: This may be a read error: a much more frequent sequence differs by one nucleotide. The chain recombines TRBV5-1 with TRBJ2-7, with 7 positions matching TRBD2. Germline values: CDR1 SGHRS, CDR2 YFSETQ. This CDR3 has 15 residues. V was clipped by 0 bases and J by 8 bases; unmatched bases: 11. In DNA, the CDR3 is TGCGCCAGCAGCTTGGATGGCGGGAGCCCCCTCAAGCAGTACTTC. Translated: CASSLDGGSPLKQYF.